In its sample, the clone carrying this TCR beta chain was seen a few times. Antigen: not known. The CDR3 totals 13 residues. V was cut by 7 bases and J by 8 bases, with 16 bases left in between. Germline CDR1 is SNHLY and CDR2 is FYNNEI. TCRdb reprocessed the 5' RACE reads via MiXCR and lists one record per CDR3 protein. The sample yields 400,000 or so distinct CDR3 sequences, around 19% seen once. This entry comes from a study of T-cell memory formation after mild COVID-19. Study outcomes and limitations: Day 15 to 85 contractors were CD4/CD8 balanced; later expanders leaned CD4+.

Sequenced sample: PBMCs or a T cell subset sorted from them (not recorded which). This chain joins TRBV2 and TRBJ2-3, with D perhaps matching TRBD1 or TRBD2 (5 bases each). The TCR comes from an adult woman who had mild COVID-19 (a few samples of this study predate the infection). Cell type and time point are not known. This CDR3 is CASTPWDLGTQYF. The CDR3 nucleotides read TGTGCCAGCACCCCCTGGGACCTTGGTACGCAGTATTTT.